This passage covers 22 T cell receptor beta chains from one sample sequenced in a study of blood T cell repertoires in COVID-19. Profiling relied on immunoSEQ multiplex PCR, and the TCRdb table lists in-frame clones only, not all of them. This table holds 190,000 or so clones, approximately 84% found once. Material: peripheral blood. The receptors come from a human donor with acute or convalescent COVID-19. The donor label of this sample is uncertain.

CDR3 coding DNA: TGTGCCAGCAGCTTAGACGAGGGGGCCAATACGCAGTATTTT. It yields the protein CASSLDEGANTQYF. The chain has TRBV7-9 and TRBJ2-3, with 7 bases identical to TRBD1. The V segment lost 1 base and the J segment 7 bases; nucleotides outside the gene matches: 5. The CDR3 is 14 amino acids. The germline gives CDR1 SEHNR, CDR2 FQNEAQ (reference sequence). Variable domain in full (rest from reference TRBV7-9 and TRBJ2-3): DTGVSQNPRHKITKRGQNVTFRCDPISEHNRLYWYRQTLGQGPEFLTYFQNEAQLEKSRLLSDRFSAERPKGSFSTLEIQRTEQGDSAMYLCASSLDEGANTQYFGPGTRLTVL.

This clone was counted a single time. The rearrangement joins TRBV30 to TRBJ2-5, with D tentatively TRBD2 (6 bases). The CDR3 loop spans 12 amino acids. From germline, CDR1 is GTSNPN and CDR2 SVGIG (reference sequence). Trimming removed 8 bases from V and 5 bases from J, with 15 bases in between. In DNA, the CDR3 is TGTGCCCTCGCGCGGGGAGAGGAGACCCAGTACTTC. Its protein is CALARGEETQYF.

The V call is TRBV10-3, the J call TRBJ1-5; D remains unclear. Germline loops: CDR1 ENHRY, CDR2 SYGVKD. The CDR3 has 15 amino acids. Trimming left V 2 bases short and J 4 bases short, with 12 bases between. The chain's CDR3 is CAISEGRNSNQPQHF. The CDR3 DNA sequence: TGTGCCATCAGTGAGGGAAGGAACAGTAATCAGCCCCAGCATTTT.

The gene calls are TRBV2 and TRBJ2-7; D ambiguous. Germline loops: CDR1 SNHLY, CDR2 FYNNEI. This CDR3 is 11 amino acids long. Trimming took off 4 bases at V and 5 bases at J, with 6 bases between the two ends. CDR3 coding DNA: TGTGCCAGCAGTGGGCAGAACGAGCAGTACTTC. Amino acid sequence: CASSGQNEQYF.

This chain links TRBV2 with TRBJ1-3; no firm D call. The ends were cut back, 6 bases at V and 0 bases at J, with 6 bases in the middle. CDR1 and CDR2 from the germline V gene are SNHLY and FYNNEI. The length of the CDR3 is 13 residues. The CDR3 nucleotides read TGTGCCAGCAGGCCGGGCTCTGGAAACACCATATATTTT. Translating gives CASRPGSGNTIYF. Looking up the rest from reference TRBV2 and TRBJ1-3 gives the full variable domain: EPEVTQTPSHQVTQMGQEVILRCVPISNHLYFYWYRQILGQKVEFLVSFYNNEISEKSEIFDDQFSVERPDGSNFTLKIRSTKLEDSAMYFCASRPGSGNTIYFGEGSWLTVV.

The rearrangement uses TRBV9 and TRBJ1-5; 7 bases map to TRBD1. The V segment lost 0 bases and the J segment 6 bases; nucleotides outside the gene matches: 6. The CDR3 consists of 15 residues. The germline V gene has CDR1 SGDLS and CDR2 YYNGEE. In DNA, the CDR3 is TGTGCCAGCAGCGTAGCACAGGGGTTGGTTCAGCCCCAGCATTTT. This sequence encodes CASSVAQGLVQPQHF.

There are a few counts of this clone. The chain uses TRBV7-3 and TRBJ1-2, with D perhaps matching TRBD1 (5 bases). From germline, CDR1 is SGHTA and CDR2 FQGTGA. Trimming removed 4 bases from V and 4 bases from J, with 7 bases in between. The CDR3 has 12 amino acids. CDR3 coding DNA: TGTGCCAGCAGCTACGACAGCTATGGCTACACCTTC. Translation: CASSYDSYGYTF. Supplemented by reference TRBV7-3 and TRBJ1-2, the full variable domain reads GAGVSQTPSNKVTEKGKYVELRCDPISGHTALYWYRQSLGQGPEFLIYFQGTGAADDSGLPNDRFFAVRPEGSVSTLKIQRTERGDSAVYLCASSYDSYGYTFGSGTRLTVV.

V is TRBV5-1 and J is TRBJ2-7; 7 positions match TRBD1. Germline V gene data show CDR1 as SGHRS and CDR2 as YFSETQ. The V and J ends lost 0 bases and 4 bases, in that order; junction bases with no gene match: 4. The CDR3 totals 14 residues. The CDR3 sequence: CASSLDRGGYEQYF. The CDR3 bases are TGCGCCAGCAGCTTGGACAGGGGTGGTTACGAGCAGTACTTC.

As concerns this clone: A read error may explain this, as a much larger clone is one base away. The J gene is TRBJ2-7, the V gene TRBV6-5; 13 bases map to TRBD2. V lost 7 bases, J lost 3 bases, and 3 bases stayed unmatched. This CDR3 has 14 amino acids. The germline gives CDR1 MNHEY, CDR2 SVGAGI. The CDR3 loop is CASTGTSGNYEQYF. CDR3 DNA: TGTGCCAGCACTGGGACTAGCGGGAACTACGAGCAGTACTTC.

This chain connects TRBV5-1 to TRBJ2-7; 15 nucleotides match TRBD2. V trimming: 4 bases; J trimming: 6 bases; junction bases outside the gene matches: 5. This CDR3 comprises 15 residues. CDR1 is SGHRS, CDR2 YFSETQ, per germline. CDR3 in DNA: TGCGCCAGCAGCGCCGGGACTAGCGGGAGGTTCGAGCAGTACTTC. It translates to CASSAGTSGRFEQYF.

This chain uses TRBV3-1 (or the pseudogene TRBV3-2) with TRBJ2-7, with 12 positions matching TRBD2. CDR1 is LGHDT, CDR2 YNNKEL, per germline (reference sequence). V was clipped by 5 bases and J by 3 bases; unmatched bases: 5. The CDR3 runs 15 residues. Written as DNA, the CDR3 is TGTGCCAGCAGCACCACGACTAGCGGGAGCTACGAGCAGTACTTC. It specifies CASSTTTSGSYEQYF.

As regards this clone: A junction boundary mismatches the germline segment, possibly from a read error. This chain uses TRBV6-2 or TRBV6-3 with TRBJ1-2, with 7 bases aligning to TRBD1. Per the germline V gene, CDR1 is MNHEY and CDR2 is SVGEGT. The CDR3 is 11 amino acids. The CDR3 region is CASSYTGQAIF. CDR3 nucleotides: TGTGCCAGCAGTTACACCGGACAGGCCATCTTC.

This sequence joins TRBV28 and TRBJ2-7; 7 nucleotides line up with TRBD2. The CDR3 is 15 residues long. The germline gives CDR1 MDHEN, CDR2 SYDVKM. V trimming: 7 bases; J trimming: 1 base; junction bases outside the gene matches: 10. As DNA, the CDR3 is TGTGCCAGCACCCCCCCCCGCGGGAGTTCCTACGAGCAGTACTTC. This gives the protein CASTPPRGSSYEQYF.

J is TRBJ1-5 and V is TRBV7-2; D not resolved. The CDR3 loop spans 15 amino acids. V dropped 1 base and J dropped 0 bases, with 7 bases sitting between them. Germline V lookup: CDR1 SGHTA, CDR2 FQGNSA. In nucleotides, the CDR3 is TGTGCCAGCAGCTTAGGAACAGTTAGCAATCAGCCCCAGCATTTT. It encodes CASSLGTVSNQPQHF.

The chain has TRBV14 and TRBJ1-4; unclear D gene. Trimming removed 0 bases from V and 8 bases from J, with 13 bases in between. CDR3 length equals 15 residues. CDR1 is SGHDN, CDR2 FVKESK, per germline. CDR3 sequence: CASSQDPQLREKLFF. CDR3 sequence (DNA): TGTGCCAGCAGCCAAGATCCGCAGCTCAGGGAAAAACTGTTTTTT.

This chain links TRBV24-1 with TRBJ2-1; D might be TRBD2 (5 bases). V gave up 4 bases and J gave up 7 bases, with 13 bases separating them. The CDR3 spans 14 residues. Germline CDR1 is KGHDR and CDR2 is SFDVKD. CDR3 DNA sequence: TGTGCCACCAGTGACCCCGCACTAGGGAATGAGCAGTTCTTC. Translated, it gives CATSDPALGNEQFF.

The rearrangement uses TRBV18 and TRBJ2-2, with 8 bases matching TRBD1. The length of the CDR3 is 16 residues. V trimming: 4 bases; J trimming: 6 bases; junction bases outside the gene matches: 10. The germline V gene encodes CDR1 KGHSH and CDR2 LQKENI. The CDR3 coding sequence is TGTGCCAGCTCACATCGGACAGGGAGATCCCCCGGGGAGCTGTTTTTT. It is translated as CASSHRTGRSPGELFF.

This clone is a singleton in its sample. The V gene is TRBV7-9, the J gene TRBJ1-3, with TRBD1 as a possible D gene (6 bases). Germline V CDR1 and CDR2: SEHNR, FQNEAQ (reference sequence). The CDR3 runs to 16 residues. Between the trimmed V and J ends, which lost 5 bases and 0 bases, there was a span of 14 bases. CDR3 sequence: CASSTHRASSGNTIYF. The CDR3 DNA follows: TGTGCCAGCAGCACCCACAGGGCCAGCTCTGGAAACACCATATATTTT. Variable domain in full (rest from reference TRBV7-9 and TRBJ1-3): DTGVSQNPRHKITKRGQNVTFRCDPISEHNRLYWYRQTLGQGPEFLTYFQNEAQLEKSRLLSDRFSAERPKGSFSTLEIQRTEQGDSAMYLCASSTHRASSGNTIYFGEGSWLTVV.

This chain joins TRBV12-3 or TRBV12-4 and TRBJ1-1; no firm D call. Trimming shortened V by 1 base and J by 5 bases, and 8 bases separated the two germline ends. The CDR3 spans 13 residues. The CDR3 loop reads CASSLGGMTEAFF. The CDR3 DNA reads TGTGCCAGCAGTTTAGGAGGGATGACTGAAGCTTTCTTT.

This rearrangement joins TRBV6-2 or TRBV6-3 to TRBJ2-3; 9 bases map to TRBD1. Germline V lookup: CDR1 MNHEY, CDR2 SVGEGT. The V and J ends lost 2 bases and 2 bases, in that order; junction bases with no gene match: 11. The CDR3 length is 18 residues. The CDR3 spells CASSYPAEGQGITDTQYF. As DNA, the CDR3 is TGTGCCAGCAGTTACCCGGCAGAGGGACAGGGAATCACAGATACGCAGTATTTT.

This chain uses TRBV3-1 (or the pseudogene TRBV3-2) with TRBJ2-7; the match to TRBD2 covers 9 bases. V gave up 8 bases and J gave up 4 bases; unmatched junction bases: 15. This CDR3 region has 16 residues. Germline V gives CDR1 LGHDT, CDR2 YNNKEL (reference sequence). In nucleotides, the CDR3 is TGTGCCAGCGCGAAAAGAGGGGTAGCGGGGGTATACGAGCAGTACTTC. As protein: CASAKRGVAGVYEQYF.

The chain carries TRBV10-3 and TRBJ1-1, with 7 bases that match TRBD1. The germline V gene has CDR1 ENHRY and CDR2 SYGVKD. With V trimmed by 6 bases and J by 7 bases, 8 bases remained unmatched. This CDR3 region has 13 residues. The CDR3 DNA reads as TGTGCCATCAGCCGACAGGGCCCTTATGAAGCTTTCTTT. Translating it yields CAISRQGPYEAFF.